This record covers a single T cell receptor beta chain. The data were taken from a study of cytomegalovirus exposure and HLA in healthy donors. Everyone who donated was a healthy bone marrow donor. Use of 60 Vbeta and 13 Jbeta primers characterized the PCR. The table came from immunoSEQ multiplex PCR; TCRdb's copy has only in-frame clones and leaves some out. The sample contains about 110,000 clones, 70% to 85% of which appear only once. The sequenced material came from PBMCs. The sequence was obtained from a man aged 25-40 years in good health and CMV-seropositive.

The CDR3 here is CASSRYRDRVYYGYTF. The CDR3 DNA reads as TGCGCCAGCAGCCGATACCGGGACAGGGTATACTATGGCTACACCTTC. This rearrangement joins TRBV4-3 to TRBJ1-2; 9 bases are shared with TRBD1. Germline CDR1 reads LGHNA; CDR2 reads YSLEER. The CDR3 has 16 amino acids. The J segment lost 3 bases and the V segment lost 4 bases, leaving 9 bases of the junction unmatched.